A selection of T cell receptor beta chains follows, all from one sample in a study of blood T cell repertoires in COVID-19. Here immunoSEQ multiplex PCR was the method, and the copy in TCRdb shows in-frame clones only, minus some. The sample lists 200,000 to 250,000 clones, 80% to 90% occurring once. The sequenced sample was PBMCs or T cells enriched from blood (not recorded which). These receptors all come from a woman aged 25-40 years who had been exposed to COVID-19. Each CDR3 is given with its conserved first and last residue. Fields, in order: V gene, D gene, J gene, clone size, CDR3 DNA, CDR3 protein. D genes are given only for firm matches. The size of a clone is reported for some rows only, either as once, few or many, or as a class for expanded clones.

>TRBV10-3|.|TRBJ2-6|.
TGTGCCATCAGTATCCAGGGGCTGGGGGCCAACGTCCTGACTTTC
CAISIQGLGANVLTF
>TRBV5-4|TRBD2|TRBJ2-1|.
TGTGCCAGCAGTCCCATCCCTAGCGGGAGGTCCTACAATGAGCAGTTCTTC
CASSPIPSGRSYNEQFF
>TRBV27|.|TRBJ2-1|.
TGTGCCAGCAGTTTTTTTACCGCTAGCTCCTACAATGAGCAGTTCTTC
CASSFFTASSYNEQFF
>TRBV19|.|TRBJ2-7|.
TGTGCCAGTAGTATAGGAGGCCTCTCCTACGAGCAGTACTTC
CASSIGGLSYEQYF
>TRBV7-2|.|TRBJ2-7|.
TGTGCCAGCAGCTTAGAGGCACTAGCCGAGATCTACGAGCAGTACTTC
CASSLEALAEIYEQYF
>TRBV9|TRBD2|TRBJ2-3|.
TGTGCCAGCAGCCCAGGACTAGCGGGAAGTTCTAGCACAGATACGCAGTATTTT
CASSPGLAGSSSTDTQYF
>TRBV12-5|.|TRBJ1-5|.
TGTGCTAGTGGCCTCAACCCGGGGAGGAAAAGCAATCAGCCCCAGCATTTT
CASGLNPGRKSNQPQHF
>TRBV19|.|TRBJ2-7|.
TGTGCCAGTAGGCGCCCTGGTGGCGAGCAGTACTTC
CASRRPGGEQYF
>TRBV2|.|TRBJ1-5|few
TGTGCCAGCAAAGAATCGGGGAGCGGTCAGCCCCAGCATTTT
CASKESGSGQPQHF
>TRBV6-1|.|TRBJ1-1|once
TGTGCCAGCAGTGCGTTAACCCAGGGGACTAATAAGAACACTGAAGCTTTCTTT
CASSALTQGTNKNTEAFF
>TRBV5-1|.|TRBJ1-1|.
TGCGCCAGCAGCTCGGGACGGGGGGATGCTGAAGCTTTCTTT
CASSSGRGDAEAFF